The 16 T cell receptor beta chains below come from one sample, sequenced in a study of control samples from healthy donors and cancer patients. The repertoire was sequenced with immunoSEQ multiplex PCR; TCRdb's copy has only in-frame clones and lacks some. The data show tens of thousands of clones, roughly 92% seen once. Material: blood. These receptors were obtained from a woman aged 30 to 39 in good health.

This chain joins TRBV5-1 and TRBJ1-1; 8 bases are shared with TRBD1. Germline CDR1 SGHRS, CDR2 YFSETQ. The CDR3 totals 14 residues. V gave up 0 bases and J gave up 3 bases; unmatched junction bases: 1. This CDR3 is CASSLDRGDTEAFF. Written as DNA, the CDR3 is TGCGCCAGCAGCTTGGACAGGGGGGACACTGAAGCTTTCTTT.

V usage is TRBV30 and J usage is TRBJ1-3; D ambiguous. The CDR3 is 13 residues long. V lost 4 bases, J lost 0 bases, and 7 bases lay in between. In germline, CDR1 is GTSNPN, CDR2 SVGIG (reference sequence). The CDR3 sequence: CAWTGFSGNTIYF. CDR3 nucleotide sequence: TGTGCCTGGACGGGCTTCTCTGGAAACACCATATATTTT.

The chain carries TRBV11-3 and TRBJ1-1; D gene ambiguous. The CDR3 consists of 15 residues. CDR1 SGHNT and CDR2 YENEEA come from the germline V gene. V lost 5 bases and J 4 bases, leaving 17 bases between the germline ends. The CDR3 here is CASSPGRGSSTEAFF. The CDR3 DNA reads as TGTGCCAGCAGCCCTGGGCGAGGTTCGAGCACTGAAGCTTTCTTT.

This rearrangement joins TRBV7-3 to TRBJ2-2; 8 bases match TRBD1. CDR3 size: 14 residues. Per the germline V gene, CDR1 is SGHTA and CDR2 is FQGTGA. J lost 4 bases, V lost 5 bases, and 3 bases had no gene match. The CDR3 nucleotides are TGTGCCAGCAGCCCCGGACAGGGCACCGGGGAGCTGTTTTTT. Its translation: CASSPGQGTGELFF.

The V call is TRBV3-1 (or the pseudogene TRBV3-2), the J call TRBJ2-5, with TRBD2 matching 15 bases. Germline V gene data show CDR1 as LGHDT and CDR2 as YNNKEL (reference sequence). V trimming: 2 bases; J trimming: 5 bases; junction bases outside the gene matches: 6. The CDR3 consists of 17 residues. The CDR3 protein is CASSQLGLAGGPETQYF. The CDR3 DNA sequence: TGTGCCAGCAGCCAATTAGGACTAGCGGGGGGGCCCGAGACCCAGTACTTC.

This chain uses TRBV28 with TRBJ2-7, with no clear D. Trimming shortened V by 3 bases and J by 4 bases, and 4 bases separated the two germline ends. CDR1 and CDR2 from the germline V gene are MDHEN and SYDVKM. The CDR3 is 11 residues long. The CDR3 DNA reads as TGTGCCAGCAGTTTCAGTTACGAGCAGTACTTC. It codes for CASSFSYEQYF.

The rearrangement joins TRBV10-3 to TRBJ2-7; TRBD2 agrees at 9 bases. CDR3 length: 15 residues. V shed 0 bases, J shed 3 bases, and the junction held 3 bases outside the gene matches. Germline CDR1 is ENHRY and CDR2 is SYGVKD. The CDR3 bases are TGTGCCATCAGTGAGTCCAGCGGGGGGTTCTACGAGCAGTACTTC. It encodes CAISESSGGFYEQYF.

V usage is TRBV12-3 or TRBV12-4 and J usage is TRBJ1-2; D possibly corresponds to TRBD1 (5 bases). This CDR3 has 11 residues. Trimming removed 3 bases at V and 7 bases at J, with 6 bases between. CDR3 sequence reads: CASSFRVGYTF. DNA for the CDR3: TGTGCCAGCAGTTTCAGGGTTGGCTACACCTTC.

This chain connects TRBV24-1 to TRBJ1-2; D might be TRBD1 (5 bases). The germline V gene has CDR1 KGHDR and CDR2 SFDVKD. This CDR3 has 14 amino acids. V dropped 3 bases and J dropped 2 bases, with 9 bases sitting between them. Here the CDR3 reads CATSDTGLNYGYTF. The CDR3 DNA sequence: TGTGCCACCAGTGATACAGGACTCAACTATGGCTACACCTTC.

V usage is TRBV2 and J usage is TRBJ2-5; TRBD1 aligns across 7 bases. The CDR3 consists of 16 residues. The V gene end was trimmed by 1 base and the J gene end by 4 bases; junction bases not matched to a gene: 9. Germline loops: CDR1 SNHLY, CDR2 FYNNEI. The CDR3 bases are TGTGCCAGCAGTGAAGATAGGGCAGGGGGAAGAGAGACCCAGTACTTC. Protein product: CASSEDRAGGRETQYF.

The chain has TRBV12-3 or TRBV12-4 and TRBJ1-2; 7 nucleotides align to TRBD1. Germline trimming cut 5 bases from V and 7 bases from J; bases unmatched to any gene: 4. The CDR3 is 12 residues long. The CDR3 sequence is CASSPDRSGYTF. Written as DNA, the CDR3 is TGTGCCAGCAGTCCGGACAGGAGTGGCTACACCTTC.

The rearrangement links TRBV7-3 to TRBJ1-2; 10 nucleotides line up with TRBD1. Per the germline V gene, CDR1 is SGHTA and CDR2 is FQGTGA. The CDR3 consists of 15 residues. The V gene end was trimmed by 5 bases and the J gene end by 8 bases; junction bases not matched to a gene: 11. CDR3 sequence: CASSPAGTGVGGYTF. In DNA, the CDR3 is TGTGCCAGCAGCCCCGCCGGGACAGGGGTTGGCGGCTACACCTTC. Drawing the rest from reference TRBV7-3 and TRBJ1-2, the complete variable domain is GAGVSQTPSNKVTEKGKYVELRCDPISGHTALYWYRQSLGQGPEFLIYFQGTGAADDSGLPNDRFFAVRPEGSVSTLKIQRTERGDSAVYLCASSPAGTGVGGYTFGSGTRLTVV.

The J gene is TRBJ2-5, the V gene TRBV3-1 (or the pseudogene TRBV3-2); no clear D gene. Germline assignment: CDR1 LGHDT and CDR2 YNNKEL (reference sequence). Trimming left V 1 base short and J 1 base short, with 7 bases between. The CDR3 is 14 amino acids. CDR3 loop: CASSQGTVQETQYF. CDR3 in DNA: TGTGCCAGCAGCCAAGGGACGGTCCAAGAGACCCAGTACTTC.

J is TRBJ2-5 and V is TRBV27; 10 bases are a match to TRBD2. The junction had 9 bases not matched to a gene; V was cut back by 5 bases and J by 3 bases. The CDR3 spans 16 residues. The germline V gene has CDR1 MNHEY and CDR2 SMNVEV (reference sequence). Here the CDR3 DNA reads TGTGCCAGCAGTCCCAGAAAGCGGGGGGGAAAAGAGACCCAGTACTTC. This sequence encodes CASSPRKRGGKETQYF.

The gene calls are TRBV2 and TRBJ1-5; no clear D gene. The CDR3 has 11 residues. Germline-derived CDR1 and CDR2 are SNHLY and FYNNEI. V lost 6 bases, J lost 9 bases, and 9 bases lay in between. The CDR3 nucleotides are TGTGCCAGCAGAAGGGAGCGGCCCCAGCATTTT. Protein product: CASRRERPQHF. The entire variable domain, with the rest obtained from reference TRBV2 and TRBJ1-5, is as follows: EPEVTQTPSHQVTQMGQEVILRCVPISNHLYFYWYRQILGQKVEFLVSFYNNEISEKSEIFDDQFSVERPDGSNFTLKIRSTKLEDSAMYFCASRRERPQHFGDGTRLSIL.

This clone was seen once. The V call is TRBV18, the J call TRBJ1-5, with 10 nucleotides matching TRBD1. Germline values: CDR1 KGHSH, CDR2 LQKENI. This CDR3 is 16 amino acids long. Trimming took 6 bases from V and 6 from J; bases not matched to a gene: 11. The CDR3 protein is CASSPTGTGVGQPQHF. CDR3 in DNA: TGTGCCAGCTCGCCAACTGGGACAGGGGTAGGTCAGCCCCAGCATTTT. The whole variable domain, remainder taken from reference TRBV18 and TRBJ1-5, is NAGVMQNPRHLVRRRGQEARLRCSPMKGHSHVYWYRQLPEEGLKFMVYLQKENIIDESGMPKERFSAEFPKEGPSILRIQQVVRGDSAAYFCASSPTGTGVGQPQHFGDGTRLSIL.